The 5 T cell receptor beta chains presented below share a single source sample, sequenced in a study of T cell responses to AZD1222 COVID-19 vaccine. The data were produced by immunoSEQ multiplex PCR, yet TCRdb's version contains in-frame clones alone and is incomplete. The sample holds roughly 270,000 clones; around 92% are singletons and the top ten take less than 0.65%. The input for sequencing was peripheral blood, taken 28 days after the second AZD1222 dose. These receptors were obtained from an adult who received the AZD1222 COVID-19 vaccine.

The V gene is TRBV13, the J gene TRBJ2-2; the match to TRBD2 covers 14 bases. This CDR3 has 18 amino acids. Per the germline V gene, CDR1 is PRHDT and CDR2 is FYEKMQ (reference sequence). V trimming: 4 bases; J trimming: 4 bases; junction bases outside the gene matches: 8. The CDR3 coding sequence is TGTGCCAGCAGCTCTCTGGGACTAGCGGGAGCGGGCACCGGGGAGCTGTTTTTT. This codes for CASSSLGLAGAGTGELFF.

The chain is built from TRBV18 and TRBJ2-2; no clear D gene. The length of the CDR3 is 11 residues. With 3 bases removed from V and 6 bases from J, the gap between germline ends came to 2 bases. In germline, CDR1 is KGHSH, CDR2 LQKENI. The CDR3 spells CASSPAGELFF. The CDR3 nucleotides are TGTGCCAGCTCACCGGCCGGGGAGCTGTTTTTT.

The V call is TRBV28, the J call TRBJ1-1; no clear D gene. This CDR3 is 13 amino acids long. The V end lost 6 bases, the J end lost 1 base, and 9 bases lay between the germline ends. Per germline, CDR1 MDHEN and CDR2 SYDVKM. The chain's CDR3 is CASSPSWNTEAFF. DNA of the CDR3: TGTGCCAGCAGCCCCTCCTGGAACACTGAAGCTTTCTTT.

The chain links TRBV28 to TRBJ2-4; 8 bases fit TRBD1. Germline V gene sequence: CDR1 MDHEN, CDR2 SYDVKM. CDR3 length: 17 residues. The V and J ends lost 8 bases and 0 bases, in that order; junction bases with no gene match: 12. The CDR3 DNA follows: TGTGCCAGCGATCGGACAGGGACGAACTTAGCCAAAAACATTCAGTACTTC. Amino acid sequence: CASDRTGTNLAKNIQYF.

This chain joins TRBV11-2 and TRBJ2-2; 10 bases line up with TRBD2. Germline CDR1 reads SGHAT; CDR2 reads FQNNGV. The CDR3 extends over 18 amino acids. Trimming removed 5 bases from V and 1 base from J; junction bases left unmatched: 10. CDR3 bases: TGTGCCAGCAGCAAAGCCCCTAGCGGGGGCCGGAACACCGGGGAGCTGTTTTTT. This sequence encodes CASSKAPSGGRNTGELFF.